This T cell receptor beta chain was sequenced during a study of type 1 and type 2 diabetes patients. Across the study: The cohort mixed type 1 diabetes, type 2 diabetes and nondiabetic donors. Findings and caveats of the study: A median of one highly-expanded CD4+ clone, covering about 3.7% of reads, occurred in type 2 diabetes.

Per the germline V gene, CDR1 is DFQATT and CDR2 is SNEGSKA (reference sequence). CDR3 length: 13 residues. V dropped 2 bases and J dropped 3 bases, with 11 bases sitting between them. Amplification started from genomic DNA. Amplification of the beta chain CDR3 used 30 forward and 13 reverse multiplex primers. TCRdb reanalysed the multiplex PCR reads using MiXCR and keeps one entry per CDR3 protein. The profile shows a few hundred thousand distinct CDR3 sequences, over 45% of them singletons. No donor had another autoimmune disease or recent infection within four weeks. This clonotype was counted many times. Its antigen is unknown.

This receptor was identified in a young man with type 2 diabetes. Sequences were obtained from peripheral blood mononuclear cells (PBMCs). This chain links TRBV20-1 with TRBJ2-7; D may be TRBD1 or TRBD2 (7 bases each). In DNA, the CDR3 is TGCAGTGCTAGAACAGGGGAGGGCTACGAGCAGTACTTC. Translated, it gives CSARTGEGYEQYF.